A few counts support the clone carrying this TCR beta chain. Its antigen is undetermined. TCRdb itself ran the 5' RACE reads through MiXCR, one entry per CDR3 protein. The sample consists of about 350,000 distinct CDR3 sequences, around 15% of them appearing once. The sample is drawn from a study of T-cell memory formation after mild COVID-19. Study-level background: For the most part, TCR clusters were specific to one donor. The study, taken as a whole, reports: Second-wave clones that peaked on day 37 lacked confirmed SARS-CoV-2 specificity.

Germline loops: CDR1 DFQATT, CDR2 SNEGSKA (reference sequence). V was clipped by 2 bases and J by 6 bases, with 16 bases between them. CDR3 length: 15 residues. The chain links TRBV20-1 to TRBJ2-2; D unclear. Sample: PBMCs or a T cell subset sorted from them (not recorded which). The sequence came from a man younger than 30 who had mild COVID-19 (a few samples of this study predate the infection). Cell type and time point are not known. In DNA form, the CDR3 reads TGCAGTGCTAGACCAACGGCGCCTCGTGCCGGGGAGCTGTTTTTT. Its protein product is CSARPTAPRAGELFF.